This TCR beta chain was sequenced for a study of blood T cells in healthy people across ages. Concerning this clonotype itself: Antigen specificity is unknown.

The CDR3 has 14 amino acids. Germline CDR1 reads LGHNA; CDR2 reads YSLEER. The V end lost 2 bases, the J end lost 4 bases, and 11 bases lay between the germline ends. Primers used in a second PCR of roughly 7 to 11 cycles were a sample-barcoded 5' primer and a J-beta primer mix. A single record per CDR3 protein comes from TCRdb applying MiXCR to the 5' RACE reads. The repertoire holds 800,000 to 950,000 distinct CDR3 sequences, with roughly 28% as singletons. Study-wide findings and caveats: Significant beta diversity loss was already apparent by age approximately 36, declining roughly linearly.

The same sample was also used in a study of T cells of mothers and their children. As that report states: Extracted RNA, in its entirety, went into cDNA synthesis at around 1.5 ug per 15 ul.

The origin of this receptor is a woman in her 40s in good health. The rearrangement joins TRBV4-3 to TRBJ1-2; D gene unclear. Sequenced material: blood. CDR3 nucleotide sequence: TGCGCCAGCAGCCAAAAGCAGGCAACCTATGGCTACACCTTC. Translation: CASSQKQATYGYTF.